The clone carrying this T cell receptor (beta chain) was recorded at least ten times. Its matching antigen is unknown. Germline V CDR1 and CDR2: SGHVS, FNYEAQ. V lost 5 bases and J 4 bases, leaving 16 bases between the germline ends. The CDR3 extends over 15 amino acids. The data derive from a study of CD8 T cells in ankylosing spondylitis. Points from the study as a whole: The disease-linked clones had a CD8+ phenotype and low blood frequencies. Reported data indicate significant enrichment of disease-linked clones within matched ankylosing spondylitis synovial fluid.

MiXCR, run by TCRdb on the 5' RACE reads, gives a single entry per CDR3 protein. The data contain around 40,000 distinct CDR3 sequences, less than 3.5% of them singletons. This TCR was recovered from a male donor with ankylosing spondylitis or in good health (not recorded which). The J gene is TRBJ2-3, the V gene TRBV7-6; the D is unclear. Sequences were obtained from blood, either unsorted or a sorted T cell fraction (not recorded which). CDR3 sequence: CASSVDRRVADTQYF. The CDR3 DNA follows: TGTGCCAGCAGCGTGGACCGGCGAGTGGCAGATACGCAGTATTTT.